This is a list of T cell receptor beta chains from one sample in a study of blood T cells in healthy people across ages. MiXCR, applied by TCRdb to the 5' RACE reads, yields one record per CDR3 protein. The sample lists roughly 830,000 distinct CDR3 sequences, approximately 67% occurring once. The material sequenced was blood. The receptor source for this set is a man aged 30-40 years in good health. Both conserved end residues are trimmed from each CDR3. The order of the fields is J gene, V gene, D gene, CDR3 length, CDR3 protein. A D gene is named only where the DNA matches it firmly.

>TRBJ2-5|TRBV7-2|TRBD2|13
ASGSSGGYQETQY
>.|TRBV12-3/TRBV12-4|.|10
ASRPLAFEQY
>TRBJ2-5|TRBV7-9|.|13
ASTAWESDQETQY
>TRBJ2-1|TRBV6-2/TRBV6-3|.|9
ASTNYKEQF
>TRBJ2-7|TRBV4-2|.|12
ASSRADASYEQY
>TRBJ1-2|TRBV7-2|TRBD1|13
ASSLAGQGAYGYT
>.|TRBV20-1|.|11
SASRKGRDEQY
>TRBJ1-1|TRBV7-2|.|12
ASSRSGINTEAF
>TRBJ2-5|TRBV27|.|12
ASGPRVFQETQY
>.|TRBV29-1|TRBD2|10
SASGLADEQY
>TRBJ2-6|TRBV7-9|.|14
ASNSQRNLGANVLT
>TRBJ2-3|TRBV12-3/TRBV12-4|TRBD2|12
ASSTSGGIQTQY
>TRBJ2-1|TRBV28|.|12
ASSFRTSYNEQF
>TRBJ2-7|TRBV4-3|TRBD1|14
ASSQRQGAITYEQY
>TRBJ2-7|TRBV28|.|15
ASTPAGWREEAYEQY
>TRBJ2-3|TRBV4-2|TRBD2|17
AGSRPGSGNTPSTDTQY
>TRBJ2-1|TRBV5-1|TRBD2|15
ASSPTPSSGGYNEQF
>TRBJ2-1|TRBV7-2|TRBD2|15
ASSGWADGGAHNEQF
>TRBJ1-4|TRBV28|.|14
ASSPNLGEANEKLF
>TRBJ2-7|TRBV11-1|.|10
ASSKQAYEQY
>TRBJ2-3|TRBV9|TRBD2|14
ASSVAGGSITDTQY
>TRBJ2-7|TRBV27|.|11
ASSLVRWDEQY
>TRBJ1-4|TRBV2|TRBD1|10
ASKGAGEKLF
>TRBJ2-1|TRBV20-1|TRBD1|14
SANTPDRGFYNEQF
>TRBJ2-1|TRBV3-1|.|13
ASSQDQLLSNEQF
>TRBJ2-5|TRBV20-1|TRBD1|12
SASLDRGWETQY
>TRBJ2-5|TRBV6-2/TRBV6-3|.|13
ASSSAASPKGEQY
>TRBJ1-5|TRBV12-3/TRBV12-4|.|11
ASSRGTGQPQH
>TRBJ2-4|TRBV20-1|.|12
SATGRHAKNIQY
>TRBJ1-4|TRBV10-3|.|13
AISEYGGNEEKLF
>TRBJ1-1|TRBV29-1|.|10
SVRQSSGGAF
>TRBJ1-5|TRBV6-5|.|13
ASSYFLGSNQPQH
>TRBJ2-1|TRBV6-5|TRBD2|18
ASSYLIGLETSGQYNEQF
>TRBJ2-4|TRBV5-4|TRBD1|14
ASRTGPDLAKNIQY
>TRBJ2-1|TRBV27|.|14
ASSLYSGGHFNEQF
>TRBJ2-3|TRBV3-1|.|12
ASRQTRDGDTQY
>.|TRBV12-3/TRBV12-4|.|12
ASSLGGNGYEQY
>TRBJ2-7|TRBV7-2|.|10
ASSFLPYEQY
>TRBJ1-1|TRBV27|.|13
ASSLPRGMNTEAF
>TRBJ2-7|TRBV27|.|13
ASSAAPFLSYEQY
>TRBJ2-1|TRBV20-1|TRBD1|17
SARLGQGSPAGSYNEQF
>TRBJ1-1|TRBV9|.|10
ASSAAPGEAF
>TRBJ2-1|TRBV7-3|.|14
ASSPQVSNTLNEQF